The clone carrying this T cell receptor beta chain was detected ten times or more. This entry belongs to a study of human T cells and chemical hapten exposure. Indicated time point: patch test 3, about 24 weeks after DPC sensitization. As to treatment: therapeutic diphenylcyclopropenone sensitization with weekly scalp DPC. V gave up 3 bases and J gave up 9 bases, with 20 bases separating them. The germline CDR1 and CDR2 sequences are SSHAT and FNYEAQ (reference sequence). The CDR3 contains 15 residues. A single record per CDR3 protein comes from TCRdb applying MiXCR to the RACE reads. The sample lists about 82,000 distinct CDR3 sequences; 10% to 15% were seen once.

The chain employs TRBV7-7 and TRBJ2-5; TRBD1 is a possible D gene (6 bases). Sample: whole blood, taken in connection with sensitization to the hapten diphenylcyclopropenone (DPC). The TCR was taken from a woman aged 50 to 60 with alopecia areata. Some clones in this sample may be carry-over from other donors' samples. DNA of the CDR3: TGTGCCAGCAGCTTGGGCAGGGGCCGTCAATCGGCCCAGTACTTC. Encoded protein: CASSLGRGRQSAQYF.